Presented here are 4 T cell receptor beta chains from one specimen sequenced in a study of blood T cell repertoires in COVID-19. Repertoires were generated with immunoSEQ multiplex PCR, while TCRdb's copy carries only in-frame clones and drops some. The sample comprises hundreds of thousands of clones, approximately 86% of which are singletons, and 3% to 4% rests with the top ten. Sequencing input: PBMCs or T cells enriched from blood (not recorded which). These receptors were taken from a woman between 40 and 55 years old with acute COVID-19.

The genes are TRBV12-3 or TRBV12-4 and TRBJ1-1; D uncertain. V lost 8 bases, J lost 9 bases, and 13 bases lay in between. The CDR3 is made up of 11 amino acids. In DNA form, the CDR3 reads TGTGCCAGCCATGAGGCCACCCAAGCTTTCTTT. It yields the protein CASHEATQAFF.

In DNA form, the CDR3 reads TGTGCCAGCAGCTTGGTCACAGGGGGCTCGAACATTCAGTACTTC. Its translation is CASSLVTGGSNIQYF. This chain joins TRBV7-9 and TRBJ2-4; 9 nucleotides agree with TRBD1. Germline loops: CDR1 SEHNR, CDR2 FQNEAQ (reference sequence). The ends lost 3 bases at V and 7 bases at J; junction bases unmatched: 7. The CDR3 runs to 15 residues.

This rearrangement joins TRBV11-3 to TRBJ1-1, with D maybe TRBD1 (6 bases). V lost 1 base to trimming and J lost 5 bases, with 11 bases between them. Germline V gene sequence: CDR1 SGHNT, CDR2 YENEEA. This CDR3 is built from 14 residues. The CDR3 spells CASSLGGRGTEAFF. As DNA, the CDR3 is TGTGCCAGCAGCTTAGGAGGAAGGGGGACTGAAGCTTTCTTT.

The J gene is TRBJ2-7, the V gene TRBV25-1; D remains unclear. The CDR3 extends over 13 amino acids. Germline assignment: CDR1 MGHDK and CDR2 SYGVNS. V lost 4 bases, J lost 3 bases, and 10 bases lay in between. The CDR3 region is CASSGPYSYEQYF. The CDR3 coding sequence is TGTGCCAGCAGTGGCCCATACAGCTACGAGCAGTACTTC.